This passage covers 23 T cell receptor beta chains from one sample sequenced in a study of blood T cell repertoires in COVID-19. Assay used: immunoSEQ multiplex PCR; TCRdb lists only in-frame clones, some missing. The data contain about 50,000 clones, over 65% of them seen just once; the ten biggest clones take up approximately 5.6%. Sequenced material: peripheral blood. Every receptor here comes from an older woman with acute or convalescent COVID-19.

The V and J genes are TRBV5-4 and TRBJ2-5; 8 nucleotides line up with TRBD2. In germline, CDR1 is SGHNT, CDR2 YYREEE (reference sequence). The length of the CDR3 is 18 residues. The junction had 18 bases not matched to a gene; V was cut back by 4 bases and J by 4 bases. As DNA, the CDR3 is TGTGCCAGCAGCCCCCTCAGTGGGGGCGGGGGGCGAAGAGAGACCCAGTACTTC. Residues: CASSPLSGGGGRRETQYF.

This clone was seen a few times. This chain uses TRBV7-9 with TRBJ2-2; unclear D gene. Trimming left V 3 bases short and J 2 bases short, with 7 bases between. The CDR3 has 14 amino acids. Germline CDR1 reads SEHNR; CDR2 reads FQNEAQ (reference sequence). This chain's CDR3 is CASSFGANTGELFF. For the CDR3, the DNA is TGTGCCAGCAGCTTCGGTGCCAACACCGGGGAGCTGTTTTTT.

The CDR3 bases are TGTGCCAGCAGCCTTCGACTAGCGGGAGCGGGAGATACGCAGTATTTT. Its protein is CASSLRLAGAGDTQYF. The V call is TRBV14, the J call TRBJ2-3; TRBD2 aligns across 12 bases. With V trimmed by 4 bases and J by 5 bases, 7 bases remained unmatched. The germline V gene encodes CDR1 SGHDN and CDR2 FVKESK. The CDR3 runs 16 residues.

J is TRBJ1-5 and V is TRBV19; weak D call: TRBD1 (5 bases). The CDR3 extends over 12 amino acids. In germline, CDR1 is LNHDA, CDR2 SQIVND (reference sequence). V was shortened by 8 bases and J by 4 bases, with 9 bases between the two germline ends. CDR3: CASAGRNQPQHF. CDR3 nucleotide sequence: TGTGCCAGTGCAGGGAGGAATCAGCCCCAGCATTTT.

The chain couples TRBV5-1 to TRBJ1-3, with D perhaps TRBD1 (6 bases). There are 15 residues in the CDR3. Germline CDR1 SGHRS, CDR2 YFSETQ. The V end was cut by 3 bases, the J end by 2 bases, with 12 bases between. Here the CDR3 DNA reads TGCGCCAGCAGCTCTACAGGGTTGGCTGGAAACACCATATATTTT. Translated, it gives CASSSTGLAGNTIYF. The variable domain in full, with the rest retrieved from reference TRBV5-1 and TRBJ1-3, is KAGVTQTPRYLIKTRGQQVTLSCSPISGHRSVSWYQQTPGQGLQFLFEYFSETQRNKGNFPGRFSGRQFSNSRSEMNVSTLELGDSALYLCASSSTGLAGNTIYFGEGSWLTVV.

This rearrangement joins TRBV5-4 to TRBJ2-7; 12 bases match TRBD1. Germline lookup yields CDR1 SGHNT and CDR2 YYREEE (reference sequence). V dropped 4 bases and J dropped 3; count of bases not matched to a gene: 5. The CDR3 runs 15 residues. Here the CDR3 reads CASSNRDRGLYEQYF. The CDR3 bases are TGTGCCAGCAGCAACCGGGACAGGGGGCTCTACGAGCAGTACTTC.

The chain carries TRBV5-6 and TRBJ1-2; 10 bases agree with TRBD1. Germline CDR1 and CDR2: SGHDT and YYEEEE. J lost 8 bases, V lost 6 bases, and 13 bases had no gene match. This CDR3 comprises 15 residues. CDR3 coding DNA: TGTGCCAGCACCCTAAGCCGGGACAGGGGCTCCGGCTACACCTTC. This encodes CASTLSRDRGSGYTF.

CDR3 in DNA: TGTGCCAGCAGCCCTAAACACCTGACAGGGAAAGGCAATGAGCAGTTCTTC. Its translation is CASSPKHLTGKGNEQFF. This rearrangement joins TRBV3-1 (or the pseudogene TRBV3-2) to TRBJ2-1; 7 bases are a match to TRBD1. The CDR3 loop spans 17 amino acids. Germline loops: CDR1 LGHDT, CDR2 YNNKEL (reference sequence). The V and J ends lost 4 bases and 6 bases, in that order; junction bases with no gene match: 15.

This chain joins TRBV18 and TRBJ2-7, with 7 positions matching TRBD2. The V gene end was trimmed by 6 bases and the J gene end by 3 bases; junction bases not matched to a gene: 8. CDR1 and CDR2 from the germline V gene are KGHSH and LQKENI. The CDR3 is 14 amino acids. In nucleotides, the CDR3 is TGTGCCAGCTCCGGGAGGCAGGGTGTCTACGAGCAGTACTTC. It encodes CASSGRQGVYEQYF.

The chain recombines TRBV5-1 with TRBJ2-2; D uncertain. This CDR3 comprises 12 residues. Trimming removed 1 base at V and 8 bases at J, with 6 bases between. Germline V gene sequence: CDR1 SGHRS, CDR2 YFSETQ. CDR3 protein: CASSLLNGELFF. CDR3 DNA: TGCGCCAGCAGCTTGCTTAATGGGGAGCTGTTTTTT.

The V call is TRBV6-5, the J call TRBJ1-1; 10 positions agree with TRBD1. This CDR3 spans 15 amino acids. Germline V gives CDR1 MNHEY, CDR2 SVGAGI. J was trimmed by 4 bases and V by 6 bases; bases with no gene match: 8. CDR3: CASRGDRGMPTEAFF. The CDR3 DNA sequence: TGTGCCAGCAGGGGGGACAGGGGAATGCCCACTGAAGCTTTCTTT.

Comments on this clone: Its ends do not fully match the called genes, so a read error is possible. The J gene is TRBJ2-2, the V gene TRBV2, with D possibly being TRBD1 (6 bases). The germline CDR1 and CDR2 sequences are SNHLY and FYNNEI. The CDR3 contains 16 residues. CDR3 in DNA: TGTGCCAGCAGAGAAGGACAGTATTCGAACACCGGGGAGCTGTTTTTT. This translates into CASREGQYSNTGELFF.

This clone was observed a handful of times. The chain has TRBV27 and TRBJ1-5; no reliable D call. The CDR3 covers 13 residues. V was clipped by 8 bases and J by 8 bases, with 16 bases between them. Germline values: CDR1 MNHEY, CDR2 SMNVEV (reference sequence). The CDR3 coding sequence is TGTGCCAGCTCGACCTTGGGCCTGGAGCCCCAGCATTTT. This gives the protein CASSTLGLEPQHF.

This sequence joins TRBV6-5 and TRBJ2-5; TRBD2 aligns across 8 bases. V was clipped by 8 bases and J by 7 bases; unmatched bases: 3. Per the germline V gene, CDR1 is MNHEY and CDR2 is SVGAGI. The CDR3 has 11 residues. CDR3: CASGLAGTQYF. The CDR3 DNA follows: TGTGCCAGCGGACTAGCCGGGACCCAGTACTTC.

The chain links TRBV11-2 to TRBJ2-3, with TRBD2 matching 7 bases. The CDR3 is 15 residues long. Looked up from germline, CDR1 is SGHAT and CDR2 is FQNNGV. V was pared by 3 bases and J by 1 base, with 4 bases of the junction left unmatched. CDR3 bases: TGTGCCAGCAGCTTGGAACGGGGGGGCACAGATACGCAGTATTTT. The encoded protein is CASSLERGGTDTQYF.

V usage is TRBV5-5 and J usage is TRBJ1-1; 7 bases are a match to TRBD1. This CDR3 has 14 amino acids. Trimming at V came to 4 bases and at J to 2 bases, leaving 5 bases not matched to a gene. Germline V gene sequence: CDR1 SGHKS, CDR2 YYEKEE (reference sequence). DNA of the CDR3: TGTGCCAGCAGCAAGGGACAGCCAAACACTGAAGCTTTCTTT. It translates to CASSKGQPNTEAFF.

The V call is TRBV7-2, the J call TRBJ2-1; 8 bases are a match to TRBD1. V lost 5 bases to trimming and J lost 5 bases; unmatched junction nucleotides: 11. There are 16 residues in the CDR3. Germline V gene lookup returns CDR1 SGHTA and CDR2 FQGNSA. CDR3 bases: TGTGCCAGCAGCGCAGGGACAGGAGGATTCAACAATGAGCAGTTCTTC. Protein product: CASSAGTGGFNNEQFF.

CDR3 DNA: TGTGCTAGTGGTCTCAAACAGGGTCCGAGGGATACGCAGTATTTT. Amino acids: CASGLKQGPRDTQYF. V gene TRBV12-5 combines with J gene TRBJ2-3; tentative D call: TRBD1 (6 bases). Looked up from germline, CDR1 is LGHNT and CDR2 is FRNRAP. V lost 5 bases, J lost 6 bases, and 18 bases lay in between. The CDR3 runs to 15 residues.

This chain connects TRBV15 to TRBJ2-1, with 12 bases identical to TRBD2. Germline-derived CDR1 and CDR2 are LNHNV and YYDKDF (reference sequence). The CDR3 is 17 residues long. V lost 1 base to trimming and J lost 6 bases; unmatched junction nucleotides: 7. CDR3 in amino acids: CATSRGRLAGEGNEQFF. The CDR3 DNA reads as TGTGCCACCAGCAGAGGGAGACTAGCGGGAGAGGGCAATGAGCAGTTCTTC.

The J gene is TRBJ2-3, the V gene TRBV7-3, with 8 bases matching TRBD1. The length of the CDR3 is 14 residues. J was trimmed by 3 bases and V by 5 bases; bases with no gene match: 4. Germline CDR1 is SGHTA and CDR2 is FQGTGA. The CDR3 sequence is CASSPRQGTDTQYF. CDR3 DNA: TGTGCCAGCAGCCCGAGACAGGGGACAGATACGCAGTATTTT.

This chain links TRBV11-2 with TRBJ1-2; 7 positions agree with TRBD1. This CDR3 has 16 residues. Per germline, CDR1 SGHAT and CDR2 FQNNGV. Trimming removed 0 bases from V and 3 bases from J; junction bases left unmatched: 7. CDR3 in DNA: TGTGCCAGCAGCTTAGATAAGACAGGGCGGGACTATGGCTACACCTTC. Protein: CASSLDKTGRDYGYTF. Looking up the rest from reference TRBV11-2 and TRBJ1-2 gives the full variable domain: EAGVAQSPRYKIIEKRQSVAFWCNPISGHATLYWYQQILGQGPKLLIQFQNNGVVDDSQLPKDRFSAERLKGVDSTLKIQPAKLEDSAVYLCASSLDKTGRDYGYTFGSGTRLTVV.

This clone was recorded a few times. Within the sample, other DNA sequences also encode this same CDR3. DNA of the CDR3: TGTGCCAGCTCAGGACACCCTTACAATGAGCAGTTCTTC. This encodes CASSGHPYNEQFF. This sequence joins TRBV14 and TRBJ2-1; possibly TRBD1 for D (5 bases). V was trimmed by 8 bases and J by 4 bases, leaving 12 bases between them. CDR3 length: 13 amino acids. Per germline, CDR1 SGHDN and CDR2 FVKESK. The whole variable domain, filled in from reference TRBV14 and TRBJ2-1, reads EAGVTQFPSHSVIEKGQTVTLRCDPISGHDNLYWYRRVMGKEIKFLLHFVKESKQDESGMPNNRFLAERTGGTYSTLKVQPAELEDSGVYFCASSGHPYNEQFFGPGTRLTVL.

The J gene is TRBJ2-7, the V gene TRBV9; 13 bases are a match to TRBD2. The germline V gene has CDR1 SGDLS and CDR2 YYNGEE. This CDR3 has 15 amino acids. Trimming removed 4 bases from V and 3 bases from J; junction bases left unmatched: 4. The CDR3 here is CASSSGLAGIYEQYF. The CDR3 DNA reads as TGTGCCAGCAGCTCGGGACTAGCGGGGATCTACGAGCAGTACTTC. The variable domain in full, completed from reference TRBV9 and TRBJ2-7, reads DSGVTQTPKHLITATGQRVTLRCSPRSGDLSVYWYQQSLDQGLQFLIQYYNGEERAKGNILERFSAQQFPDLHSELNLSSLELGDSALYFCASSSGLAGIYEQYFGPGTRLTVT.